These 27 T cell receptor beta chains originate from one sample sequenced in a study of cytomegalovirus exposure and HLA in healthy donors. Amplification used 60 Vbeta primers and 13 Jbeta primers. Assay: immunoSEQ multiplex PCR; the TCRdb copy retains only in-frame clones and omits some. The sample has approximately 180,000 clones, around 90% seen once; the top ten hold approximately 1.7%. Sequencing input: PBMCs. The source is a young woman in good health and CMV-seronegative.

CDR3 residues: CASGGLAGVEQYF. Written as DNA, the CDR3 is TGTGCCAGCGGGGGACTAGCGGGAGTCGAGCAGTACTTC. This sequence joins TRBV9 and TRBJ2-7; 14 bases agree with TRBD2. Unmatched junction bases numbered 3, after V lost 7 bases and J lost 6 bases. This CDR3 comprises 13 residues. Germline-derived CDR1 and CDR2 are SGDLS and YYNGEE.

The CDR3 nucleotides read TGCGCCAGCAGCTTGGGGGACTGGGGCACTGAAGCTTTCTTT. Its protein is CASSLGDWGTEAFF. The chain joins TRBV5-1 to TRBJ1-1, with a possible D match to TRBD1 (5 bases). The ends were cut back, 0 bases at V and 4 bases at J, with 10 bases in the middle. CDR1 is SGHRS and CDR2 is YFSETQ in the germline V gene. This CDR3 region has 14 residues.

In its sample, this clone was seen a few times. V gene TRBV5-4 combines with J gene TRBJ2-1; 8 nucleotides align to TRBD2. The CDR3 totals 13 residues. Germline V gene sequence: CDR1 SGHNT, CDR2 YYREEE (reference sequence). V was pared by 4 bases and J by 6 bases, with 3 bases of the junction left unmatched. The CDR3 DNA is TGTGCCAGCAGCCGGACTAGCACCAATGAGCAGTTCTTC. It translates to CASSRTSTNEQFF.

CDR3 residues: CASIRTGGGEKLFF. Here the CDR3 DNA reads TGTGCCAGCATTCGGACAGGGGGAGGCGAAAAACTGTTTTTT. V is TRBV6-5 and J is TRBJ1-4; 10 bases agree with TRBD1. Germline CDR1 reads MNHEY; CDR2 reads SVGAGI. V lost 7 bases and J lost 8; bases outside the gene matches: 7. The CDR3 sequence is 14 residues long.

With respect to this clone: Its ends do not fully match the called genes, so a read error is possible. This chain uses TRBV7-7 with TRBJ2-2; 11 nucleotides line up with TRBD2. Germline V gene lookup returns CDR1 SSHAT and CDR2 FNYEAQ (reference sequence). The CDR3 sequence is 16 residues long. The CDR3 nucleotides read TGTGCTAGCAGCCCAATAGCGGGGGGGCCGACCGGGGAGCTGTTTTTT. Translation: CASSPIAGGPTGELFF.

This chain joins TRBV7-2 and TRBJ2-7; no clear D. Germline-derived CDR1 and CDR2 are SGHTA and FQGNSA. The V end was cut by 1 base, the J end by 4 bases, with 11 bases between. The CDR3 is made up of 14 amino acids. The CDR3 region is CASSLGAEWYEQYF. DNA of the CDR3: TGTGCCAGCAGCTTAGGGGCCGAGTGGTACGAGCAGTACTTC.

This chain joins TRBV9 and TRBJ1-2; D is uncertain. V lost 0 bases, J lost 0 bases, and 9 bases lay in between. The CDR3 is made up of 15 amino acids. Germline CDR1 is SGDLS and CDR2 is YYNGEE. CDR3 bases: TGTGCCAGCAGCGTAGTTGCGGGAGCTAACTATGGCTACACCTTC. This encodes CASSVVAGANYGYTF.

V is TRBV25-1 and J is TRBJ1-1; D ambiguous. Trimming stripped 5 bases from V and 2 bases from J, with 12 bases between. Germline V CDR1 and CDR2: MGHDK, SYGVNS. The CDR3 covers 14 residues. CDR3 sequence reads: CASSPPESNTEAFF. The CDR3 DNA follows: TGTGCCAGCAGTCCCCCGGAGTCTAACACTGAAGCTTTCTTT. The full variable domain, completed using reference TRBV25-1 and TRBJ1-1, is EADIYQTPRYLVIGTGKKITLECSQTMGHDKMYWYQQDPGMELHLIHYSYGVNSTEKGDLSSESTVSRIRTEHFPLTLESARPSHTSQYLCASSPPESNTEAFFGQGTRLTVV.

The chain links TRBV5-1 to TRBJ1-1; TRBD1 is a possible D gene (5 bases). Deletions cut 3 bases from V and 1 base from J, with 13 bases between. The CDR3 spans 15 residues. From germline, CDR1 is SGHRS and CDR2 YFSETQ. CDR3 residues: CASSWSGYGNTEAFF. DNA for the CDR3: TGCGCCAGCAGCTGGTCAGGGTATGGGAACACTGAAGCTTTCTTT.

Here the CDR3 DNA reads TGTGCCAGCAGAAAAACAGGGACAGGGGCCTACGAGCAGTACTTC. As protein: CASRKTGTGAYEQYF. The chain has TRBV6-5 and TRBJ2-7; TRBD1 matches 10 bases. The V segment lost 6 bases and the J segment 2 bases; nucleotides outside the gene matches: 7. From germline, CDR1 is MNHEY and CDR2 SVGAGI. This CDR3 spans 15 amino acids.

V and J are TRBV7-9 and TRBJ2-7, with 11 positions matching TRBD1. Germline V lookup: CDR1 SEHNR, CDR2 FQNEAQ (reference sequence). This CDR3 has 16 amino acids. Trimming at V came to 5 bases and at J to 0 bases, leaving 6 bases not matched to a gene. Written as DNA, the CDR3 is TGTGCCAGCAGCCGATCGGGGACAGGGGGCTCCTACGAGCAGTACTTC. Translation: CASSRSGTGGSYEQYF.

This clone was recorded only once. The CDR3 DNA follows: TGTGCCAGCAGCCCGGGGACTAGCGGGAGTGGCACAGATACGCAGTATTTT. Amino acid sequence: CASSPGTSGSGTDTQYF. V gene TRBV7-3 combines with J gene TRBJ2-3, with 14 bases aligning to TRBD2. V trimming: 5 bases; J trimming: 1 base; junction bases outside the gene matches: 5. The CDR3 is made up of 17 amino acids. In germline, CDR1 is SGHTA, CDR2 FQGTGA.

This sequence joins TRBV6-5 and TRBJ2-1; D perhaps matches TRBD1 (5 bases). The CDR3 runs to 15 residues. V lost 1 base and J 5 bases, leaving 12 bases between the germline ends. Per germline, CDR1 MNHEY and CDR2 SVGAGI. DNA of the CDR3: TGTGCCAGCAGTTACTGGGGCGGTCGCAACAATGAGCAGTTCTTC. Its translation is CASSYWGGRNNEQFF.

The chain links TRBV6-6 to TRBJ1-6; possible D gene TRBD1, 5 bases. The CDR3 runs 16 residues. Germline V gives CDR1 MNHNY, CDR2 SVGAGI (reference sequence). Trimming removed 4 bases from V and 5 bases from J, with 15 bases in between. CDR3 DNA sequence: TGTGCCAGCAGTTGGGGACCGCCGGGGGATAATTCACCCCTCCACTTT. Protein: CASSWGPPGDNSPLHF.

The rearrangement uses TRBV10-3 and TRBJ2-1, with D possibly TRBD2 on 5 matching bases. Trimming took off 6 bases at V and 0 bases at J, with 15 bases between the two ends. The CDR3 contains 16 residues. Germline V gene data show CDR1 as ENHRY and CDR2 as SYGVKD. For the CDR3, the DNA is TGTGCCATCAGACCAGACGGACTCTACTCCTACAATGAGCAGTTCTTC. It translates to CAIRPDGLYSYNEQFF.

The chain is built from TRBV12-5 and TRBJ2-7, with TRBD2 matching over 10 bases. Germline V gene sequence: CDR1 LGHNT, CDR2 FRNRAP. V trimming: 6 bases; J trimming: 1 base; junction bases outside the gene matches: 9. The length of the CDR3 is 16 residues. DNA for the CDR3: TGTGCTAGTGGCCAGGTTCTAGCGGGAGTGTCCTACGAGCAGTACTTC. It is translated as CASGQVLAGVSYEQYF.

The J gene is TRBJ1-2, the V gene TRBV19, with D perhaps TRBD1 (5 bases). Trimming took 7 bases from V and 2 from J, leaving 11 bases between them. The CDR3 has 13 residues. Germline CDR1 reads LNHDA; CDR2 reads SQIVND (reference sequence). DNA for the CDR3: TGTGCCAGTACTTTCCCAGGGAACTATGGCTACACCTTC. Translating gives CASTFPGNYGYTF.

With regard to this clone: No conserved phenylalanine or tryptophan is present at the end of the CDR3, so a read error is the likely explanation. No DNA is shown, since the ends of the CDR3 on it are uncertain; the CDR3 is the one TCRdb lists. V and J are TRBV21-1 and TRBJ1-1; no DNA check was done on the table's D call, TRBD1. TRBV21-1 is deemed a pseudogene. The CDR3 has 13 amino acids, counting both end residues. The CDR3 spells CASSSPGQGDVEL.

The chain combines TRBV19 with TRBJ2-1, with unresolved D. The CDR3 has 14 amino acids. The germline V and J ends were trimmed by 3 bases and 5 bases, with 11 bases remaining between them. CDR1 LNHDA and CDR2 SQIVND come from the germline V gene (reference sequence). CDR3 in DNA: TGTGCCAGTAGTATCGAACACGTCGACAATGAGCAGTTCTTC. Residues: CASSIEHVDNEQFF. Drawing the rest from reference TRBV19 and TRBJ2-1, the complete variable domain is DGGITQSPKYLFRKEGQNVTLSCEQNLNHDAMYWYRQDPGQGLRLIYYSQIVNDFQKGDIAEGYSVSREKKESFPLTVTSAQKNPTAFYLCASSIEHVDNEQFFGPGTRLTVL.

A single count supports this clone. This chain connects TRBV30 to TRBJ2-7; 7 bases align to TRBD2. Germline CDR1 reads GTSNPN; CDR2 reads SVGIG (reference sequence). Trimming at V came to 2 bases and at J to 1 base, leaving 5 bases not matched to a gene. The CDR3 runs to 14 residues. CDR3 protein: CAWSRSGISYEQYF. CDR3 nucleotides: TGTGCCTGGAGTAGAAGCGGGATATCCTACGAGCAGTACTTC.

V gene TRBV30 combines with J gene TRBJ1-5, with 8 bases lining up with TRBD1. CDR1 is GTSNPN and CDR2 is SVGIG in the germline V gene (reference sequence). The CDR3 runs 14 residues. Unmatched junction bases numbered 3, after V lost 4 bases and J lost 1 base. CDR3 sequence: CAWTGQESNQPQHF. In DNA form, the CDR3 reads TGTGCCTGGACGGGACAGGAAAGCAATCAGCCCCAGCATTTT.

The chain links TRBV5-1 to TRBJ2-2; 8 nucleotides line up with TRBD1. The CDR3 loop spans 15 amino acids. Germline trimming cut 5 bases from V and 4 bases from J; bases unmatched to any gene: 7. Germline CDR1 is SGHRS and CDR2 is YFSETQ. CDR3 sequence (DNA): TGCGCCAGCAGGCCGGGACAGGCCATCACCGGGGAGCTGTTTTTT. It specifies CASRPGQAITGELFF.

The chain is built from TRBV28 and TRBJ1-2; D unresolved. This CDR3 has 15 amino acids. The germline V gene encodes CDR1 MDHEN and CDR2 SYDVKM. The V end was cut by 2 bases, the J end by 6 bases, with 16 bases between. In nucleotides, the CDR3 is TGTGCCAGCAGTTTAAGCCACCCACCTATGAATGGCTACACCTTC. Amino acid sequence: CASSLSHPPMNGYTF.

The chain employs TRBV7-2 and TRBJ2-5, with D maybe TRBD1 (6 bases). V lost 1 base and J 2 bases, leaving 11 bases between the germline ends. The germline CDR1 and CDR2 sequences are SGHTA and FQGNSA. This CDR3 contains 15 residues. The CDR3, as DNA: TGTGCCAGCAGCTTAGTAAGGGGGATACAAGAGACCCAGTACTTC. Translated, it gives CASSLVRGIQETQYF.

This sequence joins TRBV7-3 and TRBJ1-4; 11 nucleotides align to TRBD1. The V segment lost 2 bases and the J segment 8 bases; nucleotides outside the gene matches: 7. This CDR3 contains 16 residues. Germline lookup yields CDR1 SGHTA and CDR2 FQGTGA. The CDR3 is CASSLSDRGLGEKLFF. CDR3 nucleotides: TGTGCCAGCAGCTTATCGGACAGGGGGCTGGGAGAAAAACTGTTTTTT. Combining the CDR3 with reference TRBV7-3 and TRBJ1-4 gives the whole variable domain GAGVSQTPSNKVTEKGKYVELRCDPISGHTALYWYRQSLGQGPEFLIYFQGTGAADDSGLPNDRFFAVRPEGSVSTLKIQRTERGDSAVYLCASSLSDRGLGEKLFFGSGTQLSVL.

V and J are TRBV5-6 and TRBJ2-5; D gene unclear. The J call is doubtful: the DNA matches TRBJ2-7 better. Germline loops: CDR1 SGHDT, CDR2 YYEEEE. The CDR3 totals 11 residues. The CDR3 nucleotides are TGTGCCAGCAGCGTAAACTACGAGCAGTACTTC. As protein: CASSVNYEQYF.

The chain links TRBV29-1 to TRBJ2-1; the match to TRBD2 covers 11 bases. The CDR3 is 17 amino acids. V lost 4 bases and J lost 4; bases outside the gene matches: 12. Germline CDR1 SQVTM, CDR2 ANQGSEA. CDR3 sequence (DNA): TGCAGCGTTGGTCTAGCGGGAGGTAGAGGGTCTTACAATGAGCAGTTCTTC. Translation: CSVGLAGGRGSYNEQFF.